Following are 7 T cell receptor beta chains from one sample sequenced in a study of blood T cell repertoires in COVID-19. The assay was immunoSEQ multiplex PCR, and TCRdb's table has in-frame clones only and misses some. The sample consists of about 200,000 clones, roughly 80% of them appearing once. Sequences were obtained from peripheral blood. The receptors were gathered from a woman aged 70-85 years with acute or convalescent COVID-19.

V and J are TRBV18 and TRBJ1-2, with unresolved D. The CDR3 covers 12 residues. Germline CDR1 reads KGHSH; CDR2 reads LQKENI. Trimming pared 3 bases from V and 3 bases from J, leaving 5 bases between. The CDR3 region is CASSPGDYGYTF. The CDR3 DNA reads as TGTGCCAGCTCACCGGGAGACTATGGCTACACCTTC.

This clone was observed a single time. The chain uses TRBV27 and TRBJ2-1; the D gene is possibly TRBD2 (6 bases). The CDR3 has 13 residues. Trimming left V 1 base short and J 10 bases short, with 11 bases between. Germline CDR1 is MNHEY and CDR2 is SMNVEV (reference sequence). The DNA of the CDR3 is TGTGCCAGCAGTTTATGGGGGGAAGGCGAGCAGTTCTTC. Amino acid sequence: CASSLWGEGEQFF.

J is TRBJ1-4 and V is TRBV28; D is ambiguous. Germline CDR1 is MDHEN and CDR2 is SYDVKM. The CDR3 contains 14 residues. Trimming pared 3 bases from V and 9 bases from J, leaving 14 bases between. CDR3 in amino acids: CASSLSGERKKLFF. The CDR3 DNA reads TGTGCCAGCAGTTTGAGTGGAGAAAGGAAAAAACTGTTTTTT.

V is TRBV18 and J is TRBJ2-5; tentatively, D is TRBD2 (6 bases). Trimming took off 0 bases at V and 4 bases at J, with 9 bases between the two ends. Germline V gives CDR1 KGHSH, CDR2 LQKENI. The CDR3 runs 14 residues. CDR3 loop: CASSPPTSPETQYF. The CDR3 bases are TGTGCCAGCTCACCACCAACTAGCCCAGAGACCCAGTACTTC.

This chain links TRBV28 with TRBJ2-4; D is perhaps TRBD2 (7 bases). The CDR3 extends over 15 amino acids. Trimming removed 4 bases at V and 3 bases at J, with 13 bases between. CDR1 and CDR2 from the germline V gene are MDHEN and SYDVKM. In nucleotides, the CDR3 is TGTGCCAGCAGTTCTGGCGGGGGCTACAAAAACATTCAGTACTTC. Translation: CASSSGGGYKNIQYF. Filled out from reference TRBV28 and TRBJ2-4, the complete variable domain reads DVKVTQSSRYLVKRTGEKVFLECVQDMDHENMFWYRQDPGLGLRLIYFSYDVKMKEKGDIPEGYSVSREKKERFSLILESASTNQTSMYLCASSSGGGYKNIQYFGAGTRLSVL.

The chain employs TRBV10-2 and TRBJ2-7, with 9 nucleotides matching TRBD2. CDR3 length equals 14 residues. Germline lookup yields CDR1 WSHSY and CDR2 SAAADI. V shed 6 bases, J shed 6 bases, and the junction held 9 bases outside the gene matches. CDR3 in amino acids: CASSWGLAEPEQYF. In DNA form, the CDR3 reads TGCGCCAGCAGCTGGGGACTAGCAGAGCCCGAGCAGTACTTC.

This clone was counted only a few times. Other DNA sequences within the sample encode an identical CDR3. V gene TRBV18 combines with J gene TRBJ2-7, with D perhaps TRBD2 (5 bases). CDR1 and CDR2 (germline): KGHSH, LQKENI. Trimming stripped 6 bases from V and 3 bases from J, with 21 bases between. The CDR3 runs to 16 residues. CDR3 sequence: CASSPLRGQEGYEQYF. The CDR3 DNA is TGTGCCAGCTCGCCCCTGCGAGGGCAGGAAGGCTACGAGCAGTACTTC.